Below are 9 T cell receptor beta chains sequenced from a single sample in a study of blood T cell repertoires in COVID-19. Using immunoSEQ multiplex PCR, the repertoire was profiled, and TCRdb retains in-frame clones only, with some absent. The data show some 530,000 clones, 75% to 90% seen once. Material: peripheral blood. Receptors originate from a human donor in a cohort sampled during active COVID-19.

The V and J genes are TRBV3-1 (or the pseudogene TRBV3-2) and TRBJ1-4, with 7 bases fitting TRBD1. CDR1 is LGHDT, CDR2 YNNKEL, per germline (reference sequence). J gave up 8 bases and V 0 bases, and 6 bases lay outside the gene matches. The CDR3 runs to 15 residues. The chain's CDR3 is CASSQEPGQTEKLFF. In DNA form, the CDR3 reads TGTGCCAGCAGCCAAGAACCGGGACAGACCGAAAAACTGTTTTTT.

This chain uses TRBV7-3 with TRBJ1-2, with TRBD1 matching over 8 bases. This CDR3 is 14 amino acids long. The junction had 10 bases not matched to a gene; V was cut back by 5 bases and J by 8 bases. Looked up from germline, CDR1 is SGHTA and CDR2 is FQGTGA. CDR3 coding DNA: TGTGCCAGCAGCCCGGACAGGGCCGGGGTCGGCTACACCTTC. Translation: CASSPDRAGVGYTF.

The V gene is TRBV15, the J gene TRBJ2-1; TRBD2 aligns across 9 bases. The junction had 13 bases not matched to a gene; V was cut back by 8 bases and J by 5 bases. The length of the CDR3 is 16 residues. CDR1 and CDR2 (germline): LNHNV, YYDKDF (reference sequence). The CDR3 loop reads CATSGSSGRFDNEQFF. Written as DNA, the CDR3 is TGTGCCACCTCAGGGTCCAGCGGGAGGTTCGACAATGAGCAGTTCTTC. The variable domain in full, completed from reference TRBV15 and TRBJ2-1, reads DAMVIQNPRYQVTQFGKPVTLSCSQTLNHNVMYWYQQKSSQAPKLLFHYYDKDFNNEADTPDNFQSRRPNTSFCFLDIRSPGLGDTAMYLCATSGSSGRFDNEQFFGPGTRLTVL.

Points on this clone: Distinct nucleotide sequences in the sample also encode this CDR3. As DNA, the CDR3 is TGTGCCAGCAGCCGACAGGGGAGCACTGAAGCTTTCTTT. Protein sequence: CASSRQGSTEAFF. The chain employs TRBV7-9 and TRBJ1-1; 8 positions match TRBD1. CDR3 length: 13 amino acids. V shed 5 bases and J 4 bases; nucleotides not matched to a gene: 3. The germline gives CDR1 SEHNR, CDR2 FQNEAQ (reference sequence).

The J gene is TRBJ2-1, the V gene TRBV7-6; maybe TRBD1 (5 bases). The CDR3 has 16 residues. The germline V gene encodes CDR1 SGHVS and CDR2 FNYEAQ. Trimming removed 1 base from V and 0 bases from J, with 10 bases in between. Written as DNA, the CDR3 is TGTGCCAGCAGCTTAGGGGGCTCGACCTCCTACAATGAGCAGTTCTTC. Its translation is CASSLGGSTSYNEQFF.

The chain recombines TRBV7-8 with TRBJ1-2; D ambiguous. Trimming cost V 5 bases and J 8 bases, with 12 bases left between them. In germline, CDR1 is SGHVS, CDR2 FQNEAQ. The CDR3 contains 12 residues. Here the CDR3 reads CASSPGIRGYTF. The CDR3 DNA follows: TGTGCCAGCAGCCCCGGGATCAGGGGCTACACCTTC. Variable domain in full (rest from reference TRBV7-8 and TRBJ1-2): GAGVSQSPRYKVAKRGQDVALRCDPISGHVSLFWYQQALGQGPEFLTYFQNEAQLDKSGLPSDRFFAERPEGSVSTLKIQRTQQEDSAVYLCASSPGIRGYTFGSGTRLTVV.

This chain connects TRBV6-4 to TRBJ1-5; a weak D match, TRBD1 (6 bases). Germline V gene lookup returns CDR1 MRHNA and CDR2 SNTAGT. The V and J ends lost 2 bases and 6 bases respectively, with 17 bases between them. The CDR3 is 16 residues long. DNA for the CDR3: TGTGCCAGCAGTGACCTTATGAACAGGGAGCGTCAGCCCCAGCATTTT. This sequence encodes CASSDLMNRERQPQHF.

This chain joins TRBV14 and TRBJ1-3; D is undetermined. V was pared by 3 bases and J by 0 bases, with 12 bases between. The CDR3 totals 16 residues. Germline-derived CDR1 and CDR2 are SGHDN and FVKESK. The CDR3 spells CASSHDPGTSGNTIYF. The CDR3 nucleotides read TGTGCCAGCAGCCATGATCCAGGAACCTCTGGAAACACCATATATTTT. The full variable domain, rest sourced from reference TRBV14 and TRBJ1-3, is EAGVTQFPSHSVIEKGQTVTLRCDPISGHDNLYWYRRVMGKEIKFLLHFVKESKQDESGMPNNRFLAERTGGTYSTLKVQPAELEDSGVYFCASSHDPGTSGNTIYFGEGSWLTVV.

This rearrangement joins TRBV6-5 to TRBJ1-4, with TRBD1 as a possible D gene (5 bases). Germline V gene lookup returns CDR1 MNHEY and CDR2 SVGAGI. V lost 5 bases to trimming and J lost 0 bases, with 7 bases between them. CDR3 length: 14 residues. The CDR3, as DNA: TGTGCCAGCAGTCTGACAGCAACTAATGAAAAACTGTTTTTT. Protein: CASSLTATNEKLFF.